A selection of T cell receptor beta chains follows, all from one sample in a study of neurological immune-mediated disorders. TCRdb reprocessed the 5' RACE reads via MiXCR and lists one record per CDR3 protein. The profile covers about 16,000 distinct CDR3 sequences, with under 15% appearing a single time and approximately 13% taken by the ten largest. The sample was PBMCs. These receptor sequences come from a man aged 55 to 70 with HTLV-1-associated myelopathy (HAM/TSP). Each CDR3 is given with its conserved first and last residue. D genes are given only for firm matches. Clone size appears in some rows only: once, few, many, or a class for an expanded clone.

D gene,J gene,V gene,clone size,CDR3 DNA,CDR3 protein
-,TRBJ1-5,TRBV12-3/TRBV12-4,many,TGTGCCAGCAGTTTCCGACAGGACAGCAATCAGCCCCAGCATTTT,CASSFRQDSNQPQHF
TRBD2,TRBJ2-2,TRBV4-3,many,TGCGCCAGCAGCCCTCGAGATAGCGGGGCTAACACCGGGGAGCTGTTTTTT,CASSPRDSGANTGELFF
-,TRBJ2-7,TRBV12-3/TRBV12-4,-,TGTGCCAGCAGTTTAGGGCATGGGGCTAGCGAGCAGTACTTC,CASSLGHGASEQYF
TRBD1,TRBJ1-2,TRBV6-2/TRBV6-3,-,TGTGCCAGCAGTGTAAAGGGGGCCCTTTATGGCTACACCTTC,CASSVKGALYGYTF
-,TRBJ2-1,TRBV7-7,many,TGTGCCAGCAGCTTAAGCAGGTCGGGTGAGCAGTTCTTC,CASSLSRSGEQFF
-,TRBJ1-5,TRBV5-1,many,TGCGCCAGCAGCTTGGCCGGCCTTCAGCCCCAGCATTTT,CASSLAGLQPQHF
-,TRBJ2-3,TRBV27,many,TGTGCCAGCAGTCTTGCCCGAAGCACAGATACGCAGTATTTT,CASSLARSTDTQYF
-,TRBJ1-4,TRBV15,many,TGTGCCACCAGCAGAGATAAGGGATTCTCAGATGAAAAACTGTTTTTT,CATSRDKGFSDEKLFF
-,TRBJ1-1,TRBV5-1,many,TGCGCCAGCAGCTTGGACGGTCCCAGCCCTGAAGCTTTCTTT,CASSLDGPSPEAFF
-,TRBJ2-2,TRBV18,few,TGTGCCAGCTCGCAAGGCGGGACAGAGACCGGGGAGCTGTTTTTT,CASSQGGTETGELFF
TRBD1,TRBJ2-7,TRBV24-1,many,TGTGCCACCAGTGATCAAAAGGACAGGTTAAAATACGAGCAGTACTTC,CATSDQKDRLKYEQYF
-,TRBJ1-6,TRBV14,many,TGTGCCAGCAGCCAAAACAGTAATTCACCCCTCCACTTT,CASSQNSNSPLHF
TRBD2,TRBJ2-7,TRBV6-5,medium-sized,TGTGCCAGCAGTTACTCGATCCGGGGAGGGTACTACGAGCAGTACTTC,CASSYSIRGGYYEQYF
-,TRBJ1-5,TRBV5-1,-,TGCGCCAGCAAACCGGGCGGGGGGGGTCGTGGCGACCCCTATCAGCCCCAGCATTTT,CASKPGGGGRGDPYQPQHF
-,TRBJ1-5,TRBV3-1,many,TGTGCCAGCAGCCAAGATTTGGGGGGGCCCTCGGGCAATCAGCCCCAGCATTTT,CASSQDLGGPSGNQPQHF
-,TRBJ1-2,TRBV6-1,many,TGTGCCAGCAGTTACATCCTACGCGGGGGCGGCTACACCTTC,CASSYILRGGGYTF
-,TRBJ2-7,TRBV7-8,many,TGTGCCAGCAGCTTAGCAACCCCACAGGGCTACTCCTACGAGCAGTACTTC,CASSLATPQGYSYEQYF